The present T cell receptor beta chain was sequenced within a study of T cells after yellow fever vaccination. TCRdb independently ran MiXCR on the 5' RACE reads; one entry per CDR3 protein. Here the sample spans approximately 600,000 distinct CDR3 sequences, about 12% being singletons. This clonotype was counted between two and nine times. The CDR3 runs to 13 residues. CDR1 and CDR2 (germline): MNHEY, SVGEGT. V lost 2 bases, J lost 4 bases, and 8 bases lay in between. The sample consisted of PBMCs, taken on the day of the yellow fever booster vaccination. This chain uses TRBV6-2 or TRBV6-3 with TRBJ1-1, with unresolved D. This clonotype was obtained from a man under 40 who received the YFV17D yellow fever vaccine. The CDR3 coding sequence is TGTGCCAGCAGTTACCCCGCCTCCACTGAAGCTTTCTTT. Translating gives CASSYPASTEAFF.